This T cell receptor (beta chain) was identified during a study of blood T cells in healthy people across ages. Concerning this clonotype itself: Its cognate antigen is unknown.

V dropped 5 bases and J dropped 4 bases, with 13 bases sitting between them. Per germline, CDR1 SGHTA and CDR2 FQGNSA. This CDR3 spans 14 amino acids. Whole-study results and caveats: Higher diversity and more naive CD4+ cells were features of long-lived donors, compared to aged donors.

For the second PCR, which ran for roughly 6 to 11 cycles, a sample-barcoded 5' primer and a J-beta primer mix were used. From the 5' RACE reads, TCRdb called clonotypes with MiXCR, one entry per CDR3 protein. The data contain roughly 1,300,000 distinct CDR3 sequences, approximately 59% of them seen just once; the ten biggest clones take up 5.5% to 8%. Sequencing was performed on blood. The sequence derives from a man aged 18 to 29 in good health. The chain links TRBV7-2 to TRBJ2-3; D unresolved. The CDR3 sequence is CASSHGSASDTQYF. The CDR3 region has the DNA TGTGCCAGCAGCCATGGGTCAGCGTCAGATACGCAGTATTTT. The variable domain in full, completed from reference TRBV7-2 and TRBJ2-3, reads GAGVSQSPSNKVTEKGKDVELRCDPISGHTALYWYRQSLGQGLEFLIYFQGNSAPDKSGLPSDRFSAERTGGSVSTLTIQRTQQEDSAVYLCASSHGSASDTQYFGPGTRLTVL.